One sample yielded the 19 T cell receptor beta chains listed below, sequenced in a study of cytomegalovirus exposure and HLA in healthy donors. With 60 Vbeta and 13 Jbeta primers, the PCR was carried out. Sequencing was performed with immunoSEQ multiplex PCR; in TCRdb, only in-frame clones are kept and a portion is missing. This sample's clone table lists some 120,000 clones. Material for sequencing was PBMCs. Receptors originate from a man younger than 35 in good health and CMV-seronegative.

The chain combines TRBV5-1 with TRBJ2-2; D might be TRBD1 (6 bases). Germline V gives CDR1 SGHRS, CDR2 YFSETQ. This CDR3 has 16 amino acids. V shed 2 bases and J shed 0 bases, with 11 bases lying between them. The CDR3 loop reads CASSFRQDPNTGELFF. DNA of the CDR3: TGCGCCAGCAGCTTCCGACAGGATCCGAACACCGGGGAGCTGTTTTTT. Complete variable domain (other parts from reference TRBV5-1 and TRBJ2-2): KAGVTQTPRYLIKTRGQQVTLSCSPISGHRSVSWYQQTPGQGLQFLFEYFSETQRNKGNFPGRFSGRQFSNSRSEMNVSTLELGDSALYLCASSFRQDPNTGELFFGEGSRLTVL.

The chain is built from TRBV5-4 and TRBJ2-7; D is uncertain. Trimming left V 4 bases short and J 0 bases short, with 11 bases between. Germline V gene sequence: CDR1 SGHNT, CDR2 YYREEE (reference sequence). This CDR3 spans 14 amino acids. DNA for the CDR3: TGTGCCAGCAGCCTTGGCGGATTCTCCTACGAGCAGTACTTC. It yields the protein CASSLGGFSYEQYF.

The chain links TRBV10-1 to TRBJ1-1; TRBD1 matches 7 bases. The germline V gene has CDR1 WNHNN and CDR2 SYGVQD (reference sequence). The CDR3 extends over 16 amino acids. The trim removed 8 bases at V and 3 bases at J, leaving 15 bases unmatched. DNA for the CDR3: TGCGCCAGCGGCCCTCGGGACAGCAGCACAGACACTGAAGCTTTCTTT. It translates to CASGPRDSSTDTEAFF.

The V gene is TRBV9, the J gene TRBJ1-3; 7 nucleotides align to TRBD1. The CDR3 is made up of 20 amino acids. Trimming took 4 bases from V and 5 from J; bases not matched to a gene: 24. CDR1 and CDR2 (germline): SGDLS, YYNGEE. CDR3 amino acids: CASSPLRDRSRSGERNTIYF. CDR3 DNA: TGTGCCAGCAGCCCCCTCCGGGACAGAAGTCGGTCTGGGGAACGAAACACCATATATTTT.

V is TRBV5-6 and J is TRBJ2-3; 8 bases match TRBD1. The CDR3 has 15 residues. Losses at the gene ends were 6 bases for V and 6 bases for J; bases not matched to a gene: 12. Per germline, CDR1 SGHDT and CDR2 YYEEEE. CDR3: CASIPRDRRGDTQYF. CDR3 nucleotides: TGTGCCAGCATCCCCCGGGACAGGAGAGGGGATACGCAGTATTTT.

Comments on this clone: Other DNA sequences in this specimen translate into the identical CDR3. The chain couples TRBV6-5 to TRBJ2-7; D remains ambiguous. Trimming shortened V by 0 bases and J by 7 bases, and 4 bases separated the two germline ends. The CDR3 covers 11 residues. The germline V gene encodes CDR1 MNHEY and CDR2 SVGAGI. CDR3 region: CASSYSREQYF. CDR3 in DNA: TGTGCCAGCAGTTACTCCCGTGAGCAGTACTTC.

This rearrangement joins TRBV5-1 to TRBJ2-1; TRBD2 aligns across 10 bases. V lost 3 bases, J lost 7 bases, and 7 bases stayed unmatched. CDR3 length: 15 residues. CDR1 is SGHRS and CDR2 is YFSETQ in the germline V gene. For the CDR3, the DNA is TGCGCCAGCAGCTCTCTAGCGGGGGTAGGGAATGAGCAGTTCTTC. Translating gives CASSSLAGVGNEQFF.

The genes are TRBV5-8 and TRBJ1-1, with D possibly TRBD1 on 5 matching bases. The V and J ends lost 4 bases and 4 bases respectively, with 14 bases between them. This CDR3 is 14 amino acids long. Per germline, CDR1 SGHTS and CDR2 YDEGEE. CDR3 loop: CASSMMGRITEAFF. The DNA of the CDR3 is TGTGCCAGCAGCATGATGGGGCGTATCACTGAAGCTTTCTTT.

The V gene is TRBV5-1, the J gene TRBJ2-7, with no clear D. Germline CDR1 and CDR2: SGHRS and YFSETQ. The CDR3 has 13 amino acids. The ends were cut back, 3 bases at V and 4 bases at J, with 11 bases in the middle. Here the CDR3 DNA reads TGCGCCAGCAGCTCTTCCGACTCGTACGAGCAGTACTTC. Its protein product is CASSSSDSYEQYF.

This chain joins TRBV18 and TRBJ2-3, with a tentative D call TRBD1 (5 bases). The CDR3 runs 12 residues. V lost 6 bases and J lost 5, with 9 bases in between. Germline values: CDR1 KGHSH, CDR2 LQKENI. The DNA for the CDR3 is TGTGCCAGCTCTCCTCAGGGAGATACGCAGTATTTT. Translated, it gives CASSPQGDTQYF.

The rearrangement joins TRBV28 to TRBJ1-2; 9 bases fit TRBD1. Germline trimming cut 2 bases from V and 4 bases from J; bases unmatched to any gene: 14. This CDR3 is built from 18 residues. In germline, CDR1 is MDHEN, CDR2 SYDVKM. Here the CDR3 reads CASSLRGGTGSGSYGYTF. CDR3 nucleotide sequence: TGTGCCAGCAGTTTAAGGGGGGGGACAGGGAGTGGTTCCTATGGCTACACCTTC.

The chain has TRBV7-9 and TRBJ1-6; D may be TRBD1 (6 bases). V shed 3 bases and J shed 11 bases, with 17 bases lying between them. The V gene's germline CDR1 is SEHNR and CDR2 FQNEAQ (reference sequence). The CDR3 runs to 15 residues. The CDR3 region has the DNA TGTGCCAGCAGCTTCATCGGGGGGCAGAAGGCACCCCTCCACTTT. Translating gives CASSFIGGQKAPLHF.

The chain recombines TRBV5-1 with TRBJ2-5, with D unclear. The CDR3 loop spans 12 amino acids. Trimming took 4 bases from V and 2 from J, leaving 6 bases between them. Germline CDR1 and CDR2: SGHRS and YFSETQ. Here the CDR3 reads CASSQQQETQYF. The CDR3 DNA reads TGCGCCAGCAGCCAACAACAAGAGACCCAGTACTTC. Full variable domain (remainder filled in from reference TRBV5-1 and TRBJ2-5): KAGVTQTPRYLIKTRGQQVTLSCSPISGHRSVSWYQQTPGQGLQFLFEYFSETQRNKGNFPGRFSGRQFSNSRSEMNVSTLELGDSALYLCASSQQQETQYFGPGTRLLVL.

V and J are TRBV7-6 and TRBJ2-2, with 9 bases lining up with TRBD1. The V and J ends lost 0 bases and 6 bases, in that order; junction bases with no gene match: 8. CDR3 length: 17 amino acids. Germline CDR1 is SGHVS and CDR2 is FNYEAQ. CDR3 amino acids: CASSLAGGQGSAGELFF. The CDR3 DNA is TGTGCCAGCAGCTTAGCTGGGGGACAGGGATCTGCCGGGGAGCTGTTTTTT.

The V and J genes are TRBV28 and TRBJ2-7; D is ambiguous. The germline V gene has CDR1 MDHEN and CDR2 SYDVKM. With 7 bases removed from V and 3 bases from J, the gap between germline ends came to 10 bases. The CDR3 has 12 amino acids. In DNA, the CDR3 is TGTGCCAGCAAGGCGGTGGGCTACGAGCAGTACTTC. It translates to CASKAVGYEQYF.

V and J are TRBV27 and TRBJ2-2; weak D call: TRBD1 (6 bases). Germline CDR1 reads MNHEY; CDR2 reads SMNVEV (reference sequence). Trimming pared 4 bases from V and 0 bases from J, leaving 15 bases between. There are 17 residues in the CDR3. CDR3 in amino acids: CASSYKTGTPNTGELFF. In DNA, the CDR3 is TGTGCCAGCAGTTACAAAACCGGGACACCGAACACCGGGGAGCTGTTTTTT.

The rearrangement uses TRBV5-5 and TRBJ2-2, with D possibly matching TRBD1 (6 bases). Trimming removed 4 bases at V and 6 bases at J, with 10 bases between. CDR1 SGHKS and CDR2 YYEKEE come from the germline V gene (reference sequence). This CDR3 spans 13 amino acids. CDR3 region: CASSVGQPGELFF. CDR3 bases: TGTGCCAGCAGCGTTGGACAGCCCGGGGAGCTGTTTTTT.

The chain couples TRBV20-1 to TRBJ1-1; D is ambiguous. CDR1 is DFQATT and CDR2 is SNEGSKA in the germline V gene (reference sequence). The CDR3 contains 11 residues. V was cut by 7 bases and J by 2 bases, with 8 bases left in between. CDR3 nucleotide sequence: TGCAGTGGTGGCGGAAACACTGAAGCTTTCTTT. Amino acids: CSGGGNTEAFF.

This chain connects TRBV9 to TRBJ2-5; a possible D gene is TRBD2 (7 bases). Trimming shortened V by 1 base and J by 2 bases, and 12 bases separated the two germline ends. In germline, CDR1 is SGDLS, CDR2 YYNGEE. This CDR3 comprises 15 residues. The CDR3 DNA reads TGTGCCAGCAGCGTATACGGGGGGCAACAAGAGACCCAGTACTTC. It specifies CASSVYGGQQETQYF.